The TCR beta chain described here comes from a study of blood T cell repertoires in COVID-19. Across the whole study: Samples representing acute and convalescent COVID-19 were sourced from the United States, Italy and Spain. PBMCs, B-cell-depleted T cells, or T cells were the source of the cDNA or gDNA that made up the material.

This CDR3 spans 12 amino acids. The germline V and J ends were trimmed by 5 bases and 8 bases, with 7 bases remaining between them. CDR1 SEHNR and CDR2 FQNEAQ come from the germline V gene (reference sequence). In the original analysis: Reference gene primer amplification yielded estimated nucleated cell counts. TCRdb's copy holds only in-frame clones and misses some; the assay was immunoSEQ multiplex PCR. The DNA gave D and trimming, while V, J and clone size come from that table. The profile shows 300,000 to 450,000 clones, about 85% of them singletons. What was sequenced was peripheral blood. The gene calls are TRBV7-9 and TRBJ1-6, with D perhaps TRBD1 (5 bases). The TCR sequence derives from a young woman with acute or convalescent COVID-19. The CDR3 loop reads CASSPTDSPLHF. The CDR3 coding sequence is TGTGCCAGCAGCCCGACAGATTCACCCCTCCACTTT.